The TCR delta chain described here comes from a study of γδ T cells in repeated Plasmodium falciparum infection. Study as a whole: Samples were taken at baseline, before some infections, and 21 days after each.

This clone was counted a few times. TCRdb's listed protein matches a much larger clone and diverges from this DNA's translation at residue 10, likely through a read error; the protein shown comes from the DNA. Gammadelta T cells were flow-sorted from PBMC into Vgamma9/Vdelta2+ and Vdelta2-negative populations for bulk analysis. J gave up 2 bases and V 3 bases, and 12 bases lay outside the gene matches. This CDR3 has 18 amino acids. Germline values: CDR1 GEAIGNYY, CDR2 EKD. TCRdb reprocessed the multiplex PCR reads through CATT. Here the sample spans 93,000 or so delta-chain clones, less than 1% being singletons.

The clonotype originates from a pool of human donors (malaria-infected and uninfected, not separated). The chain links TRDV2 to TRDJ2, with 9 nucleotides matching TRDD3. The J gene, absent from TCRdb, was called here by matching the DNA to germline. Source material: gamma-delta T cells from blood. CDR3 sequence reads: CACDACHWGTHLTAQLFF. The CDR3 coding sequence is TGTGCCTGTGACGCCTGTCACTGGGGGACACACTTGACAGCACAACTCTTCTTT.